What follows are 14 T cell receptor beta chains derived from one specimen sequenced in a study of blood T cell repertoires in COVID-19. Libraries were prepared by immunoSEQ multiplex PCR; TCRdb keeps only in-frame clonotypes and omits some of them. The sample has 90,000 to 120,000 clones; around 80% are singletons. The sample was peripheral blood. The receptors here all came from a man in his sixties or seventies with acute or convalescent COVID-19.

The chain links TRBV3-1 (or the pseudogene TRBV3-2) to TRBJ1-6; 10 bases are shared with TRBD1. CDR1 is LGHDT and CDR2 is YNNKEL in the germline V gene (reference sequence). The CDR3 runs to 17 residues. With 4 bases clipped from V and 9 bases from J, the junction kept 12 bases outside the gene matches. CDR3 sequence reads: CASSPRDRGGKFSPLHF. The CDR3 DNA follows: TGTGCCAGCAGCCCCCGGGACAGGGGTGGGAAATTTTCACCCCTCCACTTT.

The CDR3 sequence is CAIGGPTLNTEAFF. In nucleotides, the CDR3 is TGTGCCATCGGGGGGCCGACTCTGAACACTGAAGCTTTCTTT. The chain combines TRBV6-5 with TRBJ1-1, with TRBD1 as a possible D gene (6 bases). Germline assignment: CDR1 MNHEY and CDR2 SVGAGI. This CDR3 is built from 14 residues. V lost 10 bases and J 0 bases, leaving 15 bases between the germline ends.

The chain joins TRBV14 to TRBJ2-3; 12 positions agree with TRBD2. CDR1 is SGHDN and CDR2 is FVKESK in the germline V gene. V lost 4 bases and J lost 5; bases outside the gene matches: 1. The CDR3 length is 14 residues. The CDR3 DNA reads TGTGCCAGCAGCCCACTAGCGGGGGGAGATACGCAGTATTTT. Translated: CASSPLAGGDTQYF.

The chain recombines TRBV6-5 with TRBJ2-1; 9 positions match TRBD1. V dropped 7 bases and J dropped 4; count of bases not matched to a gene: 8. Germline loops: CDR1 MNHEY, CDR2 SVGAGI. The CDR3 length is 15 residues. The CDR3 nucleotides are TGTGCCAGCATGTCGGACAGGGGACTATACAATGAGCAGTTCTTC. It specifies CASMSDRGLYNEQFF.

The rearrangement links TRBV18 to TRBJ1-5, with 10 bases lining up with TRBD1. The J segment lost 10 bases and the V segment lost 3 bases, leaving 6 bases of the junction unmatched. Germline-derived CDR1 and CDR2 are KGHSH and LQKENI. The CDR3 loop spans 14 amino acids. In DNA, the CDR3 is TGTGCCAGCTCACCCGGACAGGGGGAAGGACCCCAGCATTTT. Its protein product is CASSPGQGEGPQHF.

The chain uses TRBV9 and TRBJ2-1, with 8 bases lining up with TRBD1. Germline V gene data show CDR1 as SGDLS and CDR2 as YYNGEE. The CDR3 covers 14 residues. Germline trimming cut 1 base from V and 6 bases from J; bases unmatched to any gene: 3. Written as DNA, the CDR3 is TGTGCCAGCAGCGTATCCGACAGGGGCAATGAGCAGTTCTTC. Protein: CASSVSDRGNEQFF. Looking up the rest from reference TRBV9 and TRBJ2-1 gives the full variable domain: DSGVTQTPKHLITATGQRVTLRCSPRSGDLSVYWYQQSLDQGLQFLIQYYNGEERAKGNILERFSAQQFPDLHSELNLSSLELGDSALYFCASSVSDRGNEQFFGPGTRLTVL.

The genes are TRBV7-9 and TRBJ2-1; 8 nucleotides align to TRBD1. The CDR3 runs 16 residues. Germline assignment: CDR1 SEHNR and CDR2 FQNEAQ (reference sequence). V lost 3 bases, J lost 0 bases, and 4 bases stayed unmatched. The CDR3 DNA sequence: TGTGCCAGCAGCTTGAACAGGGGGTTCTCCTACAATGAGCAGTTCTTC. It encodes CASSLNRGFSYNEQFF.

This chain joins TRBV10-3 and TRBJ1-2; TRBD1 matches at 9 bases. The CDR3 is made up of 13 amino acids. CDR1 ENHRY and CDR2 SYGVKD come from the germline V gene. Trimming removed 2 bases from V and 7 bases from J; junction bases left unmatched: 2. DNA of the CDR3: TGTGCCATCAGTGAGGAACAGGGGGCTGGCTACACCTTC. Residues: CAISEEQGAGYTF.

This sequence joins TRBV18 and TRBJ2-3; 12 nucleotides line up with TRBD2. CDR1 is KGHSH and CDR2 is LQKENI in the germline V gene. The CDR3 is 16 amino acids. Trimming at V came to 1 base and at J to 6 bases, leaving 5 bases not matched to a gene. CDR3: CASSPLLAGGKDTQYF. The CDR3 nucleotides read TGTGCCAGCTCACCACTACTAGCGGGGGGCAAGGATACGCAGTATTTT.

V usage is TRBV5-6 and J usage is TRBJ1-1; TRBD1 aligns across 7 bases. Germline V CDR1 and CDR2: SGHDT, YYEEEE. J lost 5 bases, V lost 3 bases, and 10 bases had no gene match. The CDR3 covers 15 residues. The CDR3 here is CASSYYRGSRTEAFF. CDR3 DNA sequence: TGTGCCAGCAGCTATTACAGGGGCAGTAGGACTGAAGCTTTCTTT.

This chain joins TRBV21-1 and TRBJ1-2; TRBD1, the table's D call, lacks a check against the DNA. TRBV21-1 is described as a pseudogene. This CDR3 region has 14 residues. The CDR3 sequence: CASSKWGPNYGYTF. CDR3 sequence (DNA): TGTGCCAGCAGCAAATGGGGCCCTAACTATGGCTACACCTTC.

CDR3 protein: CASSLAAPSTGIGTQYF. The CDR3 DNA reads TGTGCCAGCAGCTTAGCGGCGCCGTCGACAGGGATTGGTACCCAGTACTTC. The chain combines TRBV11-3 with TRBJ2-5; TRBD1 aligns across 7 bases. After removal of 1 base from V and 8 bases from J, the junction contained 16 bases not matched to a gene. The germline CDR1 and CDR2 sequences are SGHNT and YENEEA. The CDR3 has 17 residues.

The V gene is TRBV6-5, the J gene TRBJ1-1; 8 bases are shared with TRBD1. The germline V gene encodes CDR1 MNHEY and CDR2 SVGAGI. CDR3 size: 14 residues. V shed 6 bases and J 7 bases; nucleotides not matched to a gene: 10. CDR3 amino acids: CASRMDREKGEAFF. The CDR3 DNA follows: TGTGCCAGCAGAATGGACAGGGAAAAAGGTGAAGCTTTCTTT.

The chain has TRBV2 and TRBJ1-5, with D maybe TRBD1 (5 bases). The ends were cut back, 5 bases at V and 7 bases at J, with 21 bases in the middle. This CDR3 contains 16 residues. Germline loops: CDR1 SNHLY, CDR2 FYNNEI. DNA for the CDR3: TGTGCCAGCAGTCCCCGAGCGGGCAGGGCCGAGCAGCCCCAGCATTTT. Translating gives CASSPRAGRAEQPQHF. The full variable domain, rest sourced from reference TRBV2 and TRBJ1-5, is EPEVTQTPSHQVTQMGQEVILRCVPISNHLYFYWYRQILGQKVEFLVSFYNNEISEKSEIFDDQFSVERPDGSNFTLKIRSTKLEDSAMYFCASSPRAGRAEQPQHFGDGTRLSIL.